The rows below give T cell receptor beta chains drawn from one sample of a study of T cell repertoires in aging, cancer and after chemotherapy. TCRdb re-called the multiplex PCR reads with MiXCR, one entry per CDR3 protein. The sample yields 10,000 to 15,000 distinct CDR3 sequences, under 40% seen once. Sequencing was carried out using blood. These receptors were taken from a human donor in good health. The donor label of this sample is uncertain. Each CDR3 is given with its conserved first and last residue. A D gene is named only where the DNA matches it firmly. Size values are once, few and many counts, or a class for expanded clones, and some rows have none.

j_call d_call clone_size v_call cdr3_nt cdr3_aa
TRBJ2-3 TRBD2 . TRBV6-4 TGTGCCAGCAGTGAGGGCGGGGGGGCAGATACGCAGTATTTT CASSEGGGADTQYF
TRBJ1-5 . . TRBV24-1 TGTGCCACCAGTGACCCCACCTCGGGGGAAACTCAGCCCCAGCATTTT CATSDPTSGETQPQHF
TRBJ1-4 . few TRBV5-5 TGTGCCAGCAGCTGGGGTCCTGCAACTAATGAAAAACTGTTTTTT CASSWGPATNEKLFF
TRBJ1-3 . . TRBV19 TGTGCCAGTAGTATAGATGGGGGCTCTGGAAACACCATATATTTT CASSIDGGSGNTIYF
TRBJ2-2 TRBD1 few TRBV18 TGTGCCAGCTCACCACGCGCCGGACAGGGGTCAACCGGGGAGCTGTTTTTT CASSPRAGQGSTGELFF
TRBJ2-7 . . TRBV29-1 TGCAGCGCTGGGGGGGGGCCCTACGAGCAGTACTTC CSAGGGPYEQYF
TRBJ2-3 . few TRBV10-3 TGTGCCATCAGTGAGCACAGAGGGGCTTCGGGACAACGAGCTACGCAGTATTTT CAISEHRGASGQRATQYF
TRBJ1-2 TRBD1 . TRBV19 TGTGCCAGTAGTCTTACAGGGGAAGGCTACACCTTC CASSLTGEGYTF
TRBJ2-7 . . TRBV30 TGTGCCTGGAGTGACGGCTACGAGCAGTACTTC CAWSDGYEQYF
TRBJ2-5 . medium-sized TRBV11-1 TGTGCCAGCAGCTTAGAAGACAGAGAGACCCAGTACTTC CASSLEDRETQYF
TRBJ2-1 . few TRBV12-3/TRBV12-4 TGTGCCAGCAGTTTAGGGATCAATGAGCAGTTCTTC CASSLGINEQFF